Listed below are T cell receptor beta chains from one sample, sequenced in a study of identical twins. TCRdb reprocessed the 5' RACE reads with MiXCR, giving one entry per CDR3 protein. This table holds over 200,000 distinct CDR3 sequences, 6% to 7% found once. These records were also assigned to another study, of T cells expressing NK-cell markers.

The specimen was CD8+ T cells sorted from blood. The receptors stem from a woman aged 18-29 years in good health. Both conserved end residues are part of each CDR3. Each record gives: J gene, clone size, D gene, CDR3 length, V gene, CDR3 DNA, CDR3 protein. A D gene is named only where the DNA matches it firmly. Clone size is given for some rows only: seen once, a few or many times, or a class if the clone is expanded.

>TRBJ2-7|.|.|14|TRBV6-1
TGTGCCAGCTGCAGGGTGGAGAGCTCCTACGAGCAGTACTTC
CASCRVESSYEQYF
>TRBJ2-7|.|.|14|TRBV5-1
TGCGCCAGCAGCTTTGAGCTAGCGTCCTACGAGCAGTACTTC
CASSFELASYEQYF
>TRBJ1-1|many|TRBD1|14|TRBV3-1
TGTGCCAGCACCCCGACAGGGGGCGCAGGTGAAGCTTTCTTT
CASTPTGGAGEAFF
>TRBJ2-2|few|.|12|TRBV3-1
TGTGCCAGCAGCCAAGAGCTACAGACGTTGTTTTTT
CASSQELQTLFF
>TRBJ2-7|.|.|18|TRBV20-1
TGCAGTGCGGAGGGGAATAGCGTAGTCATTGCGAACCACTACGAGCAGTACTTC
CSAEGNSVVIANHYEQYF
>TRBJ2-5|.|.|17|TRBV7-6
TGTGCCAGCAGCTCAACCCTCCCGTGGAGGGCGCAAGAGACCCAGTACTTC
CASSSTLPWRAQETQYF
>TRBJ2-1|.|.|15|TRBV6-5
TGTGCCAGCAGTTGGGGGGTCAGTAAAGACAATGAGCAGTTCTTC
CASSWGVSKDNEQFF
>TRBJ1-1|few|.|14|TRBV7-9
TGTGCCAGCAGCTTAGTGGGGCTTGGCACTGAAGCTTTCTTT
CASSLVGLGTEAFF
>TRBJ2-7|many|.|14|TRBV12-3/TRBV12-4
TGTGCCAGCACACTGGGGGGAAGCTCCTACGAGCAGTACTTC
CASTLGGSSYEQYF
>TRBJ1-2|.|.|16|TRBV7-9
TGTGCCAGCAGCTATCCCCTCGACAAGGGGGATTATGGCTACACCTTC
CASSYPLDKGDYGYTF
>TRBJ2-7|.|TRBD2|14|TRBV12-3/TRBV12-4
TGTGCCAGCCGGGGGGAGGGCATCTCCTACGAGCAGTACTTC
CASRGEGISYEQYF
>TRBJ1-1|many|.|14|TRBV4-3
TGCGCCAGCAGCCAAGATCGGTGGGGTGGTGAAGCTTTCTTT
CASSQDRWGGEAFF
>TRBJ2-1|.|TRBD2|17|TRBV4-3
TGCGCCAGCAGCCAGGGGACTAGCTCTAGCTCCTACAATGAGCAGTTCTTC
CASSQGTSSSSYNEQFF
>TRBJ2-7|few|.|17|TRBV5-1
TGCGCCAGCAGCTTGAGTGTAGGTACCTCCGGTCCCTACGAGCAGTACTTC
CASSLSVGTSGPYEQYF
>TRBJ2-1|few|.|13|TRBV7-6
TGTGCCAGCAGCTTATTCCAGGGAAATGAGCAGTTCTTC
CASSLFQGNEQFF
>TRBJ2-5|.|.|14|TRBV11-2
TGTGCCAGCAGCTTAACCGGGGAGCAAGAGACCCAGTACTTC
CASSLTGEQETQYF
>TRBJ2-3|.|TRBD1|15|TRBV5-5
TGTGCCAGCAGCGAGGACAGGGGCGGTTTGGATACGCAGTATTTT
CASSEDRGGLDTQYF
>TRBJ2-1|many|.|13|TRBV5-1
TGCGCCAGCAGCCCGGACACCGACAATGAGCAGTTCTTC
CASSPDTDNEQFF
>TRBJ2-1|.|.|15|TRBV6-1
TGTGCCAGCAGGCCCGGGGTAGCGGACCTAAATGAGCAGTTCTTC
CASRPGVADLNEQFF
>TRBJ2-1|.|TRBD2|18|TRBV2
TGTGCCAGCAGGGATGGACTAGCGGGGACCCGTTTCGACAATGAGCAGTTCTTC
CASRDGLAGTRFDNEQFF
>TRBJ1-4|few|.|14|TRBV9
TGTGCCAGTAACATGGGGAGCGTCGGTGAAAAACTGTTTTTT
CASNMGSVGEKLFF
>TRBJ2-1|many|TRBD2|14|TRBV5-1
TGCGCCAGCAGCAAGTTGACTAGCATCGATGAGCAGTTCTTC
CASSKLTSIDEQFF
>TRBJ1-1|few|.|16|TRBV5-1
TGCGCCAGCAGCTTGGCCGTGATTCAGGCCCGCACTGAAGCTTTCTTT
CASSLAVIQARTEAFF
>TRBJ2-2|.|.|18|TRBV11-2
TGTGCCAGCAGCTTAGAGGGCTTTGCGGGATATGACACCGGGGAGCTGTTTTTT
CASSLEGFAGYDTGELFF
>TRBJ2-1|.|TRBD1|15|TRBV6-1
TGTGCCAGCAGCGCCACCGGGACAGGATACAATGAGCAGTTCTTC
CASSATGTGYNEQFF
>TRBJ2-5|few|.|14|TRBV12-3/TRBV12-4
TGTGCCAGCAGTCCACCGGGAAGACAAGAGACCCAGTACTTC
CASSPPGRQETQYF
>TRBJ1-1|few|.|15|TRBV3-1
TGTGCCAGCAGCCAAACCCTGGGCAGGGCACTTGGAGCTTTCTTT
CASSQTLGRALGAFF
>TRBJ2-7|few|TRBD2|14|TRBV9
TGTGCCAGCAGCGGTAGCGGGGGAACCTACGAGCAGTACTTC
CASSGSGGTYEQYF
>TRBJ2-1|many|TRBD1|14|TRBV12-3/TRBV12-4
TGTGCCAGCAGTTCCCCGGACAGGGTTCGTGAGCAGTTCTTC
CASSSPDRVREQFF
>TRBJ1-2|few|.|15|TRBV5-1
TGCGCCAGCAGCTTGGATCCCGCGAATAACTATGGCTACACCTTC
CASSLDPANNYGYTF
>TRBJ2-7|many|.|16|TRBV3-1
TGTGCCAGCAGCCAAGGACAGGAGGGGACCACCTACGAGCAGTACTTC
CASSQGQEGTTYEQYF
>TRBJ2-3|few|.|16|TRBV7-8
TGTGCCAGCAGCTTAGGATTATCCCCGAACACAGATACGCAGTATTTT
CASSLGLSPNTDTQYF
>TRBJ2-1|.|.|14|TRBV7-8
TGTGCCAGCAGCTTTTGGCGGGGGCTCGGTGAGCAGTTCTTC
CASSFWRGLGEQFF
>TRBJ1-5|many|.|14|TRBV3-1
TGTGCCAGCAGCCAAGCGACTGGCCTCGGACCCCAGCATTTT
CASSQATGLGPQHF
>TRBJ1-4|few|.|14|TRBV7-9
TGTGCCAGCAGCCCTCCGGACGGGGATGAAAAACTGTTTTTT
CASSPPDGDEKLFF
>TRBJ1-5|.|.|12|TRBV15
TGTGCCACGGGCGGGAGCAATCAGCCCCAGCATTTT
CATGGSNQPQHF
>TRBJ2-7|.|.|14|TRBV27
TGTGCCAGCAGACCACCTCCACAGGACTACGAGCAGTACTTC
CASRPPPQDYEQYF
>TRBJ2-3|few|TRBD2|16|TRBV7-2
TGTGCCAGCAGCTCCGGACTAGCGGGATACACAGATACGCAGTATTTT
CASSSGLAGYTDTQYF
>TRBJ2-7|few|TRBD1|15|TRBV5-6
TGTGCCAGCAGCTTGGATCGGACAGGGCGCAACGAGCAGTACTTC
CASSLDRTGRNEQYF
>TRBJ2-5|.|TRBD1|16|TRBV7-9
TGTGCCAGCAGCTTCTGGGGGCAGGGGGCTTCAGAGACCCAGTACTTC
CASSFWGQGASETQYF
>TRBJ2-1|many|TRBD2|14|TRBV29-1
TGCAGCGCCCAACGGGGGGGCTCCTACAATGAGCAGTTCTTC
CSAQRGGSYNEQFF
>TRBJ2-3|many|.|12|TRBV27
TGTGCCAGCAGTTCCCTGGGAGATACGCAGTATTTT
CASSSLGDTQYF
>TRBJ1-1|few|.|14|TRBV5-1
TGCGCCAGCAGCTTGGAGGAAGGGGTAACTGAAGCTTTCTTT
CASSLEEGVTEAFF
>TRBJ1-1|many|.|15|TRBV4-3
TGCGCCAGCAGCCAAGATACAGGGCTCGGCGCTGAAGCTTTCTTT
CASSQDTGLGAEAFF
>TRBJ2-4|.|TRBD1|17|TRBV7-9
TGTGCCAGCAGCTTAATTCGGGGACAGGTAGCCAAAAACATTCAGTACTTC
CASSLIRGQVAKNIQYF
>TRBJ2-6|few|.|14|TRBV15
TGTGCCACCAGCAGAGGGACAGGGGCCAACGTCCTGACTTTC
CATSRGTGANVLTF
>TRBJ1-5|many|.|13|TRBV2
TGTGCCAGCAGAAACAGGGGCAATCAGCCCCAGCATTTT
CASRNRGNQPQHF
>TRBJ2-7|.|.|13|TRBV28
TGTGCCACTAGGGAATCCCTGTCATACGAGCAGTACTTC
CATRESLSYEQYF
>TRBJ2-1|many|TRBD1|14|TRBV2
TGTGCCAGCGGGCCGGGACAGGGCTACAATGAGCAGTTCTTC
CASGPGQGYNEQFF
>TRBJ2-3|.|TRBD2|15|TRBV19
TGTGCCAGTAGTCAGGGCGGGAGGGCCAGCGATACGCAGTATTTT
CASSQGGRASDTQYF